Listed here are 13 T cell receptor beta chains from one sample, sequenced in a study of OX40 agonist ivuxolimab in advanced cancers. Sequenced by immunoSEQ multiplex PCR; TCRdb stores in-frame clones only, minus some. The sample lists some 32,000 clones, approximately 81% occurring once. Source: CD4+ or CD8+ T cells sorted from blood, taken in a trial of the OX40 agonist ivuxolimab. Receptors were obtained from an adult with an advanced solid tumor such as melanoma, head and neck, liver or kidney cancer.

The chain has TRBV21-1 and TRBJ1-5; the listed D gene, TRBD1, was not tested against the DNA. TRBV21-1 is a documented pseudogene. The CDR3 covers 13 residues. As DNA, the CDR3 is TGTGCCAGCAGTGACAATAGCAATCAGCCCCAGCATTTT. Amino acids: CASSDNSNQPQHF.

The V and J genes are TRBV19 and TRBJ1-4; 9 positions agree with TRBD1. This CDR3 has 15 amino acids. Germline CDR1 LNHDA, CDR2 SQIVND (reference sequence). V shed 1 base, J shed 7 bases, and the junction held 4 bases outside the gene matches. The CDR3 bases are TGTGCCAGTAGTATAGCCCGGACAGGGGTTGAAAAACTGTTTTTT. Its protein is CASSIARTGVEKLFF.

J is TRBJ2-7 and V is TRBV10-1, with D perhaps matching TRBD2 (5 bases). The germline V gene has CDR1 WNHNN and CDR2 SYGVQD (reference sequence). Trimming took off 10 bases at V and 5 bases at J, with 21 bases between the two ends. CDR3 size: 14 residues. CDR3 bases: TGCGCCAACCCGAGGAGGCCAGCGATCGACGAGCAGTACTTC. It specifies CANPRRPAIDEQYF.

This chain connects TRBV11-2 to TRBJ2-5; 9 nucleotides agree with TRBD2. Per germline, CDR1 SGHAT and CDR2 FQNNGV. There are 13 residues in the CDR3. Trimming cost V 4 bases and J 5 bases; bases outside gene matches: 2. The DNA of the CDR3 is TGTGCCAGCAGCTCTAGCGGGACGGAGACCCAGTACTTC. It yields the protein CASSSSGTETQYF.

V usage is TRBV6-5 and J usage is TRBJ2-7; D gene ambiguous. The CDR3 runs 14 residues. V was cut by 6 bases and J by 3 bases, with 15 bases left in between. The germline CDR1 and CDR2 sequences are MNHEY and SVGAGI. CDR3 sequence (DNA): TGTGCCAGCAGACCACGCGAAAAGCACTACGAGCAGTACTTC. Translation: CASRPREKHYEQYF.

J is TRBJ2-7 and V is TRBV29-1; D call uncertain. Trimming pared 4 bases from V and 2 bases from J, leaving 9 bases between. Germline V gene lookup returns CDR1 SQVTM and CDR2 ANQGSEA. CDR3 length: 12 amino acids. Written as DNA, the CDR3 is TGCAGCGTTGTTCACAACACCTACGAGCAGTACTTC. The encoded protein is CSVVHNTYEQYF.

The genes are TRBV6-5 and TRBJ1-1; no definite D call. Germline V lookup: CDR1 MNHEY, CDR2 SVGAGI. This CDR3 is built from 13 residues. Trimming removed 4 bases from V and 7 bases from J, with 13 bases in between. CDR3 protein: CASSFTAGNEAFF. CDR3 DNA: TGTGCCAGCAGTTTTACGGCTGGGAATGAAGCTTTCTTT.

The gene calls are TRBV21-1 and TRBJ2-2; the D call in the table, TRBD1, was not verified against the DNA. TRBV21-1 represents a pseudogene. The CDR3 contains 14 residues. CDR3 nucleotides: TGTGCCAGCCCCAGGTCGCGACGGACCGGGGAGCTGTTTTTT. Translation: CASPRSRRTGELFF.

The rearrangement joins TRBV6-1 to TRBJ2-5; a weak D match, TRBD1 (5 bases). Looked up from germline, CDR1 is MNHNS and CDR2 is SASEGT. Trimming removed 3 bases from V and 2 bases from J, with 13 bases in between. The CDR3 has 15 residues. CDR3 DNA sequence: TGTGCCAGCAGTGATGGTCGAAGGGGACAAGAGACCCAGTACTTC. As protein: CASSDGRRGQETQYF.

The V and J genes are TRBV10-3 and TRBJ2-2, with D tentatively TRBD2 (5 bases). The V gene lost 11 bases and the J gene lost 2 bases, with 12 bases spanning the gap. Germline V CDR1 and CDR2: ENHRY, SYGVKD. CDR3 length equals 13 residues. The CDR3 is CALGLLNTGELFF. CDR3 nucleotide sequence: TGTGCCCTCGGACTCCTAAACACCGGGGAGCTGTTTTTT.

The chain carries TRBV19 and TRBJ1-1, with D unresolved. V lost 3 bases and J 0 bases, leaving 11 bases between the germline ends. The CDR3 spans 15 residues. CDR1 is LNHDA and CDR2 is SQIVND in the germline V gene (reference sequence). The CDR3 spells CASSISSVMNTEAFF. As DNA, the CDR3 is TGTGCCAGTAGTATTAGTTCCGTTATGAACACTGAAGCTTTCTTT.

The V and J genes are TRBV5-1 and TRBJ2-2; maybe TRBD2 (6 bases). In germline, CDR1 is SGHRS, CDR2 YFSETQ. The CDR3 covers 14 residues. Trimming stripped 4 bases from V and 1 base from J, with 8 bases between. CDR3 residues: CASSQGGNTGELFF. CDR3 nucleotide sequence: TGCGCCAGCAGCCAGGGAGGGAACACCGGGGAGCTGTTTTTT.

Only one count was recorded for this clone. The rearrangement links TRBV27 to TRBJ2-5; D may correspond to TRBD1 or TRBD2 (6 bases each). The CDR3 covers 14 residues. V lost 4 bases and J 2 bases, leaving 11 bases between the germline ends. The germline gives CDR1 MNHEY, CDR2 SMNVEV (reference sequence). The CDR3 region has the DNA TGTGCCAGCAGTTATAGGGGGGTTCAAGAGACCCAGTACTTC. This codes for CASSYRGVQETQYF.